Each of the 11 T cell receptor beta chains below was sequenced from the same sample in a study of shared clonotypes between healthy human individuals. Method: immunoSEQ multiplex PCR; TCRdb's copy keeps in-frame clones and lacks some. The table records millions of clones, around 95% of them present only once. The sequencing input was naive CD4+ T cells sorted from blood. Subset indicated: CD45RA+ positively selected. Receptors were obtained from a man aged 18-30 years in good health.

The gene calls are TRBV19 and TRBJ1-5; tentatively, D is TRBD1 (6 bases). V gave up 7 bases and J gave up 7 bases, with 11 bases separating them. The CDR3 covers 12 residues. Germline CDR1 LNHDA, CDR2 SQIVND (reference sequence). This CDR3 is CASNLQGQPQHF. CDR3 nucleotides: TGTGCCAGTAATCTACAGGGCCAGCCCCAGCATTTT.

The rearrangement links TRBV6-1 to TRBJ2-7; possibly TRBD2 for D (5 bases). The germline V gene encodes CDR1 MNHNS and CDR2 SASEGT. CDR3 length equals 12 residues. Trimming pared 6 bases from V and 4 bases from J, leaving 10 bases between. Here the CDR3 DNA reads TGTGCCAGCAGCCTGGACTTTTACGAGCAGTACTTC. Translation gives CASSLDFYEQYF.

The chain uses TRBV2 and TRBJ2-1; 12 bases align to TRBD2. The trim removed 3 bases at V and 9 bases at J, leaving 6 bases unmatched. The CDR3 runs to 15 residues. Germline V lookup: CDR1 SNHLY, CDR2 FYNNEI. CDR3 bases: TGTGCCAGCAGTGATCGACTAGCGGGAGTGTCTGAGCAGTTCTTC. Translating it yields CASSDRLAGVSEQFF.

The chain carries TRBV7-6 and TRBJ2-7; 9 bases map to TRBD1. V was pared by 3 bases and J by 3 bases, with 6 bases of the junction left unmatched. The CDR3 has 15 residues. Germline CDR1 and CDR2: SGHVS and FNYEAQ. The CDR3 nucleotides read TGTGCCAGCAGCTTCCAACAGGGGGCCCACTACGAGCAGTACTTC. Protein sequence: CASSFQQGAHYEQYF.

This clone appeared a single time. The rearrangement uses TRBV4-1 and TRBJ2-1; D not resolved. Trimming left V 0 bases short and J 9 bases short, with 18 bases between. Germline loops: CDR1 MGHRA, CDR2 YSYEKL. The CDR3 covers 16 residues. The CDR3 DNA follows: TGCGCCAGCAGCCAAGATTCGGCTAGACTTGTAGCTGAGCAGTTCTTC. Protein: CASSQDSARLVAEQFF.

The chain uses TRBV5-6 and TRBJ1-6; D not certain. Trimming stripped 0 bases from V and 13 bases from J, with 20 bases between. CDR3 length equals 16 residues. Germline V gives CDR1 SGHDT, CDR2 YYEEEE. This CDR3 is CASSLAAKRVTVPLHF. The CDR3 DNA sequence: TGTGCCAGCAGCTTGGCCGCGAAAAGGGTAACGGTGCCCCTCCACTTT.

There are a few counts of this clone. The chain has TRBV6-5 and TRBJ2-7; D possibly corresponds to TRBD2 (6 bases). Per the germline V gene, CDR1 is MNHEY and CDR2 is SVGAGI. Between the trimmed V and J ends, which lost 2 bases and 5 bases, there was a span of 13 bases. This CDR3 has 14 amino acids. For the CDR3, the DNA is TGTGCCAGCAGTTACCGGCGGGGTCGCCACGAGCAGTACTTC. Translation: CASSYRRGRHEQYF.

On this clone: Within the sample, other DNA sequences also encode this same CDR3. The gene calls are TRBV19 and TRBJ1-5, with unresolved D. Trimming cost V 0 bases and J 2 bases, with 2 bases left between them. From germline, CDR1 is LNHDA and CDR2 SQIVND (reference sequence). The CDR3 runs 13 residues. The CDR3 sequence: CASSIEGNQPQHF. The DNA of the CDR3 is TGTGCCAGTAGTATAGAGGGCAATCAGCCCCAGCATTTT.

The rearrangement uses TRBV19 and TRBJ1-4; D possibly corresponds to TRBD1 (6 bases). The CDR3 totals 16 residues. The V and J ends lost 1 base and 4 bases respectively, with 13 bases between them. CDR1 and CDR2 from the germline V gene are LNHDA and SQIVND (reference sequence). The CDR3 DNA is TGTGCCAGTAGTATAGGCACCGGACAGATTAATGAAAAACTGTTTTTT. Translation: CASSIGTGQINEKLFF.

This chain uses TRBV7-3 with TRBJ2-3; D possibly uses TRBD1 or TRBD2 (5 bases each). CDR1 and CDR2 (germline): SGHTA, FQGTGA. The V gene lost 5 bases and the J gene lost 6 bases, with 24 bases spanning the gap. This CDR3 is 17 amino acids long. DNA of the CDR3: TGTGCCAGCAGCCTATCGGCCCATGGACGGGGACCCGATACGCAGTATTTT. Amino acid sequence: CASSLSAHGRGPDTQYF.

A note on this clone: This same CDR3 is encoded by further DNA sequences in the sample. This CDR3 is CASRVAGGETQYF. In DNA, the CDR3 is TGTGCCAGTCGGGTAGCGGGAGGCGAGACCCAGTACTTC. The V gene is TRBV6-6, the J gene TRBJ2-5; 10 positions agree with TRBD2. Germline CDR1 and CDR2: MNHNY and SVGAGI (reference sequence). This CDR3 comprises 13 residues. The V and J ends lost 9 bases and 5 bases, in that order; junction bases with no gene match: 6.